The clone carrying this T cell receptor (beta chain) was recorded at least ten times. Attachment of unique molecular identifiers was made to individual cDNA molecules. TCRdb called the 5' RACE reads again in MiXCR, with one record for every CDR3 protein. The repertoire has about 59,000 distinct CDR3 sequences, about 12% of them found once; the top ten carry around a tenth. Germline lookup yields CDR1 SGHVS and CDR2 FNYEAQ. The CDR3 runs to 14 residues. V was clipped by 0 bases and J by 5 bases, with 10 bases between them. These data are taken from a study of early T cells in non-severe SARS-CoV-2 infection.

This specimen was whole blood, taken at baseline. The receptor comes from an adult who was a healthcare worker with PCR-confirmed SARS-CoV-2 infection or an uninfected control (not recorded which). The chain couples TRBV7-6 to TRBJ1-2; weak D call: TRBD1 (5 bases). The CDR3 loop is CASSLAGQGYGYTF. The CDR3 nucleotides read TGTGCCAGCAGCTTAGCCGGACAAGGATATGGCTACACCTTC.